The 28 T cell receptor beta chains given below trace back to one sample, sequenced in a study of CD8 T cells in ankylosing spondylitis. Study-wide points: Roughly eight highly homologous variants made up a TCR beta motif that seemed to typify ankylosing spondylitis blood.

The antigens these receptors bind are not known. Via MiXCR, TCRdb re-called the 5' RACE reads, giving one row per CDR3 protein. The sample has fewer than 250,000 distinct CDR3 sequences, 15% to 20% seen once. Material for sequencing was blood, either unsorted or a sorted T cell fraction (not recorded which). These receptors were collected from a male donor with ankylosing spondylitis.

The chain joins TRBV6-1 to TRBJ2-5; TRBD2 is a possible D gene (6 bases). Germline loops: CDR1 MNHNS, CDR2 SASEGT. This CDR3 comprises 15 residues. V was trimmed by 2 bases and J by 5 bases, leaving 15 bases between them. The CDR3 loop is CASSELGGLAETQYF. In DNA, the CDR3 is TGTGCCAGCAGTGAATTGGGGGGACTCGCGGAGACCCAGTACTTC.

V and J are TRBV13 and TRBJ2-4; D not resolved. V was trimmed by 5 bases and J by 1 base, leaving 9 bases between them. Per the germline V gene, CDR1 is PRHDT and CDR2 is FYEKMQ (reference sequence). The CDR3 runs 14 residues. CDR3 region: CASSPSEAKNIQYF. Here the CDR3 DNA reads TGTGCCAGCAGCCCCAGTGAGGCCAAAAACATTCAGTACTTC.

The sample holds one count of this clonotype. The V call is TRBV7-9, the J call TRBJ2-7; 7 nucleotides line up with TRBD1. CDR1 and CDR2 (germline): SEHNR, FQNEAQ (reference sequence). J was trimmed by 3 bases and V by 5 bases; bases with no gene match: 4. CDR3 length: 13 residues. CDR3 in amino acids: CASSGNRGYEQYF. In nucleotides, the CDR3 is TGTGCCAGCAGCGGAAACAGGGGCTACGAGCAGTACTTC.

This rearrangement joins TRBV4-3 to TRBJ2-5; possible D gene TRBD1, 6 bases. Per germline, CDR1 LGHNA and CDR2 YSLEER. This CDR3 region has 15 residues. Trimming took 0 bases from V and 2 from J, leaving 10 bases between them. The CDR3 DNA sequence: TGCGCCAGCAGCCAAGATGGACAGTTTCAAGAGACCCAGTACTTC. Translating gives CASSQDGQFQETQYF.

V usage is TRBV27 and J usage is TRBJ2-1; the match to TRBD2 covers 12 bases. This CDR3 spans 17 amino acids. With 5 bases clipped from V and 2 bases from J, the junction kept 7 bases outside the gene matches. Germline V gives CDR1 MNHEY, CDR2 SMNVEV (reference sequence). For the CDR3, the DNA is TGTGCCAGCAGTCCCCGACTAGCGGGGGAGACCTACAATGAGCAGTTCTTC. Amino acids: CASSPRLAGETYNEQFF.

This clonotype appeared many times. V and J are TRBV5-5 and TRBJ2-7; 7 bases match TRBD1. Trimming at V came to 1 base and at J to 0 bases, leaving 1 base not matched to a gene. The CDR3 consists of 14 residues. Germline V gene sequence: CDR1 SGHKS, CDR2 YYEKEE (reference sequence). CDR3 in DNA: TGTGCCAGCAGCTTGTGGGACAGCTCCTACGAGCAGTACTTC. Its protein is CASSLWDSSYEQYF. Together with reference TRBV5-5 and TRBJ2-7, the CDR3 gives the full variable domain: DAGVTQSPTHLIKTRGQQVTLRCSPISGHKSVSWYQQVLGQGPQFIFQYYEKEERGRGNFPDRFSARQFPNYSSELNVNALLLGDSALYLCASSLWDSSYEQYFGPGTRLTVT.

V and J are TRBV5-6 and TRBJ2-1; D tentatively fits TRBD1 or TRBD2 (5 bases each). Germline V gene sequence: CDR1 SGHDT, CDR2 YYEEEE. With 3 bases removed from V and 8 bases from J, the gap between germline ends came to 21 bases. This CDR3 is 16 amino acids long. CDR3 protein: CASSWGPRLPPDEQFF. In nucleotides, the CDR3 is TGTGCCAGCAGCTGGGGCCCCCGACTACCGCCTGATGAGCAGTTCTTC.

V and J are TRBV19 and TRBJ1-5; D might be TRBD1 (5 bases). There are 17 residues in the CDR3. From germline, CDR1 is LNHDA and CDR2 SQIVND (reference sequence). With 6 bases removed from V and 1 base from J, the gap between germline ends came to 19 bases. In DNA form, the CDR3 reads TGTGCCAGTAGCAGGGACCCGGCGGGTTCGAGCAATCAGCCCCAGCATTTT. Protein sequence: CASSRDPAGSSNQPQHF.

The chain recombines TRBV20-1 with TRBJ2-7; D remains ambiguous. The V end lost 5 bases, the J end lost 5 bases, and 10 bases lay between the germline ends. The germline V gene encodes CDR1 DFQATT and CDR2 SNEGSKA (reference sequence). This CDR3 has 11 amino acids. CDR3 DNA sequence: TGCAGTGCTGTGGTGGACGACGAGCAGTACTTC. Protein sequence: CSAVVDDEQYF.

V usage is TRBV27 and J usage is TRBJ2-5; D perhaps matches TRBD1 (5 bases). V was shortened by 1 base and J by 5 bases, with 11 bases between the two germline ends. Germline-derived CDR1 and CDR2 are MNHEY and SMNVEV (reference sequence). CDR3 length: 14 residues. CDR3 sequence reads: CASSLYRGSETQYF. The CDR3 coding sequence is TGTGCCAGCAGTTTATATAGGGGCTCCGAGACCCAGTACTTC.

In this sample, this clonotype turned up once. The gene calls are TRBV30 and TRBJ2-2; D is uncertain. Per germline, CDR1 GTSNPN and CDR2 SVGIG (reference sequence). V lost 1 base and J 3 bases, leaving 3 bases between the germline ends. The CDR3 is 12 amino acids. The CDR3 region has the DNA TGTGCCTGGAGTGCCGACACCGGGGAGCTGTTTTTT. This gives the protein CAWSADTGELFF.

This chain connects TRBV12-3 or TRBV12-4 to TRBJ2-7, with 9 bases lining up with TRBD2. There are 14 residues in the CDR3. V lost 5 bases and J lost 10; bases outside the gene matches: 12. The CDR3 is CASSAWVRGGRQYF. In DNA, the CDR3 is TGTGCCAGCAGTGCCTGGGTGCGGGGGGGACGTCAGTACTTC.

V is TRBV9 and J is TRBJ2-3; 11 bases match TRBD2. The CDR3 is 16 amino acids. The germline CDR1 and CDR2 sequences are SGDLS and YYNGEE. After removal of 0 bases from V and 4 bases from J, the junction contained 4 bases not matched to a gene. The CDR3 protein is CASSVDLAGGADTQYF. CDR3 nucleotide sequence: TGTGCCAGCAGCGTAGACCTAGCGGGAGGCGCAGATACGCAGTATTTT.

The chain combines TRBV7-9 with TRBJ2-7, with D tentatively TRBD2 (6 bases). This CDR3 has 15 residues. Germline CDR1 reads SEHNR; CDR2 reads FQNEAQ (reference sequence). The V gene lost 5 bases and the J gene lost 4 bases, with 18 bases spanning the gap. The CDR3 region has the DNA TGTGCCAGCAGCCTTGGTGGAGGGCAGGTGTACGAGCAGTACTTC. Protein: CASSLGGGQVYEQYF.

The J gene is TRBJ1-6, the V gene TRBV6-5; tentatively, D is TRBD1 (6 bases). The CDR3 sequence is 18 residues long. V gave up 0 bases and J gave up 9 bases, with 21 bases separating them. Germline V lookup: CDR1 MNHEY, CDR2 SVGAGI. CDR3 in DNA: TGTGCCAGCAGTTACTCCCCCTCTAACAGGGATCCGAGTTCACCCCTCCACTTT. This codes for CASSYSPSNRDPSSPLHF.

This clonotype came up a few times. The chain's CDR3 is CASRSQAQAYEQYF. CDR3 nucleotides: TGTGCCAGCAGATCTCAAGCTCAAGCCTACGAGCAGTACTTC. This chain uses TRBV5-6 with TRBJ2-7; D call uncertain. Germline V gene lookup returns CDR1 SGHDT and CDR2 YYEEEE. This CDR3 has 14 amino acids. Deletions cut 5 bases from V and 2 bases from J, with 14 bases between.

The gene calls are TRBV27 and TRBJ2-7; 10 bases match TRBD2. The CDR3 runs 16 residues. V was pared by 8 bases and J by 1 base, with 11 bases of the junction left unmatched. Per the germline V gene, CDR1 is MNHEY and CDR2 is SMNVEV (reference sequence). The CDR3 nucleotides read TGTGCCAGCGGGTTCTGGCCTAGCGGGGGTTCCTACGAGCAGTACTTC. Its translation: CASGFWPSGGSYEQYF.

Only a few counts were recorded for this clonotype. The CDR3 region has the DNA TGTGCCAGCAGCCCCCCGGGAGGTGCTTACGAGCAGTACTTC. Amino acid sequence: CASSPPGGAYEQYF. The chain links TRBV7-2 to TRBJ2-7; 7 bases are a match to TRBD2. After removal of 5 bases from V and 4 bases from J, the junction contained 8 bases not matched to a gene. The germline CDR1 and CDR2 sequences are SGHTA and FQGNSA. This CDR3 is 14 amino acids long.

Only a few counts were recorded for this clonotype. The chain uses TRBV12-3 or TRBV12-4 and TRBJ2-3; a weak D match, TRBD2 (5 bases). V shed 5 bases and J shed 0 bases, with 9 bases lying between them. The length of the CDR3 is 14 residues. CDR3 amino acids: CASSPGISTDTQYF. CDR3 DNA: TGTGCCAGCAGTCCCGGGATTAGCACAGATACGCAGTATTTT.

This clonotype has just a few counts. The CDR3, as DNA: TGTGCCATCAGTGAATTGGCGACCGGGGAGCAGTACTTC. Encoded protein: CAISELATGEQYF. The gene calls are TRBV10-3 and TRBJ2-7, with D unclear. V was shortened by 3 bases and J by 7 bases, with 13 bases between the two germline ends. Germline assignment: CDR1 ENHRY and CDR2 SYGVKD. There are 13 residues in the CDR3.

This sequence joins TRBV18 and TRBJ2-7; D is possibly TRBD1 (5 bases). V was pared by 0 bases and J by 3 bases, with 6 bases between. CDR3 size: 13 residues. The V gene's germline CDR1 is KGHSH and CDR2 LQKENI. CDR3 protein: CASSPPDNYEQYF. CDR3 bases: TGTGCCAGCTCACCACCGGACAACTACGAGCAGTACTTC.

The rearrangement joins TRBV4-1 to TRBJ2-1, with D possibly being TRBD1 (5 bases). Germline loops: CDR1 MGHRA, CDR2 YSYEKL. The CDR3 has 15 residues. The V and J ends lost 1 base and 0 bases respectively, with 7 bases between them. The CDR3 DNA reads TGCGCCAGCAGCCAAGCTAGGGGCTCCTACAATGAGCAGTTCTTC. It translates to CASSQARGSYNEQFF.

The rearrangement joins TRBV14 to TRBJ2-7; a weak D match, TRBD1 (6 bases). V was pared by 5 bases and J by 3 bases, with 26 bases between. This CDR3 is 18 amino acids long. CDR1 SGHDN and CDR2 FVKESK come from the germline V gene. CDR3 residues: CASSDTLVADSDLYEQYF. The CDR3 coding sequence is TGTGCCAGCAGCGATACCCTAGTGGCGGACAGCGACCTCTACGAGCAGTACTTC.

This clonotype has at least ten counts. The rearrangement joins TRBV12-3 or TRBV12-4 to TRBJ1-2; D is unclear. The CDR3 is made up of 14 amino acids. The germline V and J ends were trimmed by 4 bases and 6 bases, with 15 bases remaining between them. CDR3 residues: CASSSRRISDGYTF. The CDR3 DNA reads as TGTGCCAGCAGTTCTCGACGTATTAGCGATGGCTACACCTTC.

This clonotype was detected only a few times. This chain links TRBV20-1 with TRBJ2-1; 12 bases agree with TRBD2. The trim removed 6 bases at V and 2 bases at J, leaving 2 bases unmatched. The CDR3 is 14 residues long. In germline, CDR1 is DFQATT, CDR2 SNEGSKA (reference sequence). CDR3 sequence reads: CSARTSGTYNEQFF. For the CDR3, the DNA is TGCAGTGCCCGGACTAGCGGGACCTACAATGAGCAGTTCTTC.

This clonotype showed up many times. This sequence joins TRBV3-1 and TRBJ2-7; 9 nucleotides line up with TRBD2. This CDR3 comprises 19 residues. CDR1 is LGHDT, CDR2 YNNKEL, per germline (reference sequence). V lost 0 bases, J lost 2 bases, and 14 bases stayed unmatched. As DNA, the CDR3 is TGTGCCAGCAGCCAAGATATGCCTAGCGGGGCGGCCATCCCCTACGAGCAGTACTTC. As protein: CASSQDMPSGAAIPYEQYF.

The rearrangement joins TRBV14 to TRBJ2-1, with TRBD2 matching over 14 bases. The CDR3 is 17 residues long. Germline trimming cut 3 bases from V and 3 bases from J; bases unmatched to any gene: 4. CDR1 is SGHDN, CDR2 FVKESK, per germline. The CDR3 DNA reads as TGTGCCAGCAGCCAGTCGGGACTAGCGGGGGTCTACAATGAGCAGTTCTTC. Its translation is CASSQSGLAGVYNEQFF. The complete variable domain, with remaining parts taken from reference TRBV14 and TRBJ2-1, reads EAGVTQFPSHSVIEKGQTVTLRCDPISGHDNLYWYRRVMGKEIKFLLHFVKESKQDESGMPNNRFLAERTGGTYSTLKVQPAELEDSGVYFCASSQSGLAGVYNEQFFGPGTRLTVL.

In this sample, this clonotype turned up a few times. The V call is TRBV3-1, the J call TRBJ2-5; 10 bases map to TRBD2. Germline CDR1 LGHDT, CDR2 YNNKEL (reference sequence). CDR3 size: 16 residues. V gave up 2 bases and J gave up 0 bases; unmatched junction bases: 3. This CDR3 is CASSQIGTSDQETQYF. DNA for the CDR3: TGTGCCAGCAGCCAAATCGGGACTAGCGACCAAGAGACCCAGTACTTC.